Each of the 32 T cell receptor beta chains below was sequenced from the same sample in a study of T cell clonotyping in hematopoietic cell transplantation. Here immunoSEQ multiplex PCR was the method, and the copy in TCRdb shows in-frame clones only, minus some. The sample has more than 7,500 clones, about 97% seen once. The material was peripheral blood mononuclear cells, obtained 100 days after allogeneic stem cell transplant. The receptors here all came from a male patient aged 60 to 75 who had an allogeneic stem cell transplant from a related donor, so the T cells may come from the graft donor. Some clones in this sample may be carry-over from other donors' samples.

The sample holds one count of this clone. The chain combines TRBV7-9 with TRBJ1-1; D ambiguous. Germline CDR1 SEHNR, CDR2 FQNEAQ (reference sequence). Trimming left V 5 bases short and J 0 bases short, with 16 bases between. The CDR3 is 16 amino acids. CDR3: CASSPRVGSMNTEAFF. The DNA for the CDR3 is TGTGCCAGCAGCCCGAGGGTAGGTTCCATGAACACTGAAGCTTTCTTT.

This clone was recorded once. This chain joins TRBV5-1 and TRBJ1-1; D not resolved. V lost 6 bases to trimming and J lost 0 bases, with 3 bases between them. Looked up from germline, CDR1 is SGHRS and CDR2 is YFSETQ. This CDR3 region has 11 residues. As DNA, the CDR3 is TGCGCCAGCAAGGTGAACACTGAAGCTTTCTTT. Translated, it gives CASKVNTEAFF.

The J gene is TRBJ2-2, the V gene TRBV7-3; D call uncertain. Germline CDR1 is SGHTA and CDR2 is FQGTGA. This CDR3 has 16 residues. V gave up 1 base and J gave up 7 bases, with 16 bases separating them. The CDR3 nucleotides read TGTGCCAGCAGCTTAAGGAGCTTGGGCGCTGGCGGGGAGCTGTTTTTT. This translates into CASSLRSLGAGGELFF.

J is TRBJ1-1 and V is TRBV19, with 7 bases aligning to TRBD1. Losses at the gene ends were 3 bases for V and 1 base for J; bases not matched to a gene: 2. The germline gives CDR1 LNHDA, CDR2 SQIVND (reference sequence). The CDR3 runs 14 residues. The CDR3 DNA is TGTGCCAGTAGTATGAGGGGGCGGAACACTGAAGCTTTCTTT. Its protein product is CASSMRGRNTEAFF.

This chain links TRBV5-1 with TRBJ1-1; D possibly corresponds to TRBD1 (6 bases). Germline CDR1 reads SGHRS; CDR2 reads YFSETQ. V was trimmed by 6 bases and J by 2 bases, leaving 14 bases between them. CDR3 length: 14 residues. The CDR3 loop reads CASNPDSINTEAFF. The CDR3 bases are TGCGCCAGCAACCCGGACAGTATCAACACTGAAGCTTTCTTT.

The CDR3 loop reads CASSNRGQYQPQHF. Here the CDR3 DNA reads TGTGCCAGCTCCAACAGGGGGCAGTATCAGCCCCAGCATTTT. V and J are TRBV27 and TRBJ1-5; the match to TRBD1 covers 9 bases. Germline values: CDR1 MNHEY, CDR2 SMNVEV (reference sequence). The CDR3 has 14 residues. J lost 5 bases, V lost 8 bases, and 7 bases had no gene match.

This clone was observed a single time. The rearrangement uses TRBV5-1 and TRBJ1-4, with TRBD1 matching over 7 bases. V lost 6 bases to trimming and J lost 3 bases; unmatched junction nucleotides: 8. The germline CDR1 and CDR2 sequences are SGHRS and YFSETQ. This CDR3 is 15 amino acids long. The CDR3 nucleotides are TGCGCCAGCACCATCCAGGGGGGGGCTAATGAAAAACTGTTTTTT. This gives the protein CASTIQGGANEKLFF.

The V and J genes are TRBV2 and TRBJ1-6, with TRBD1 matching 8 bases. After removal of 7 bases from V and 10 bases from J, the junction contained 12 bases not matched to a gene. The CDR3 runs 15 residues. Germline V gene data show CDR1 as SNHLY and CDR2 as FYNNEI. The chain's CDR3 is CASNIWTGLQSPLHF. The CDR3 DNA is TGTGCCAGCAACATCTGGACAGGGCTCCAGTCACCCCTCCACTTT.

The J gene is TRBJ1-5, the V gene TRBV2; 12 bases match TRBD1. In germline, CDR1 is SNHLY, CDR2 FYNNEI. The V segment lost 9 bases and the J segment 0 bases; nucleotides outside the gene matches: 15. CDR3 length: 19 residues. The CDR3 bases are TGTGCCAGTAGGAGGTCGGGACAGGGGGCAGTTTATAGCAATCAGCCCCAGCATTTT. This encodes CASRRSGQGAVYSNQPQHF.

This rearrangement joins TRBV29-1 to TRBJ2-1; weak D call: TRBD2 (6 bases). With 4 bases removed from V and 1 base from J, the gap between germline ends came to 14 bases. The CDR3 length is 15 residues. The V gene's germline CDR1 is SQVTM and CDR2 ANQGSEA. CDR3 residues: CSVGRAEGSYNEQFF. The CDR3 DNA is TGCAGCGTTGGCCGAGCGGAGGGATCCTACAATGAGCAGTTCTTC.

This chain joins TRBV27 and TRBJ1-2, with TRBD1 identical over 9 bases. The CDR3 is 18 residues long. V lost 3 bases, J lost 1 base, and 12 bases stayed unmatched. Germline V gives CDR1 MNHEY, CDR2 SMNVEV (reference sequence). In DNA, the CDR3 is TGTGCCAGCAGTTTGACGGGACAGGGATTTACCGATAACTATGGCTACACCTTC. Amino acids: CASSLTGQGFTDNYGYTF.

This chain joins TRBV7-8 and TRBJ1-1; D gene unclear. The CDR3 consists of 11 residues. Germline CDR1 and CDR2: SGHVS and FQNEAQ. Trimming removed 3 bases from V and 11 bases from J, with 10 bases in between. CDR3 region: CASSLLGTAFF. In nucleotides, the CDR3 is TGTGCCAGCAGCTTGCTGGGTACGGCTTTCTTT.

The chain couples TRBV5-1 to TRBJ1-5, with a weak D call TRBD1 (6 bases). CDR3 length: 15 amino acids. Trimming took off 0 bases at V and 2 bases at J, with 9 bases between the two ends. The germline gives CDR1 SGHRS, CDR2 YFSETQ. In nucleotides, the CDR3 is TGCGCCAGCAGCTTGGATTCAGGGGGCAATCAGCCCCAGCATTTT. Translation: CASSLDSGGNQPQHF.

The V and J genes are TRBV19 and TRBJ1-4; D call uncertain. This CDR3 has 15 residues. The V end lost 6 bases, the J end lost 4 bases, and 15 bases lay between the germline ends. Germline values: CDR1 LNHDA, CDR2 SQIVND (reference sequence). Here the CDR3 DNA reads TGTGCCAGTAGCCCAAGCCTGGCACTTAATGAAAAACTGTTTTTT. Amino acid sequence: CASSPSLALNEKLFF.

The chain links TRBV28 to TRBJ1-5, with D perhaps TRBD1 (6 bases). CDR1 and CDR2 from the germline V gene are MDHEN and SYDVKM. The CDR3 extends over 14 amino acids. V was pared by 6 bases and J by 0 bases, with 9 bases between. CDR3 coding DNA: TGTGCCAGCAGGAGACAGGTTAGCAATCAGCCCCAGCATTTT. Its translation: CASRRQVSNQPQHF.

This sequence joins TRBV4-1 and TRBJ1-5, with 9 bases lining up with TRBD1. Germline values: CDR1 MGHRA, CDR2 YSYEKL. V shed 0 bases and J 5 bases; nucleotides not matched to a gene: 5. The CDR3 runs 16 residues. CDR3 DNA sequence: TGCGCCAGCAGCCAAGAGGAGACAGGGGGTCATCAGCCCCAGCATTTT. This translates into CASSQEETGGHQPQHF.

The rearrangement uses TRBV18 and TRBJ1-1; D not resolved. With 2 bases removed from V and 3 bases from J, the gap between germline ends came to 10 bases. This CDR3 region has 14 residues. Germline CDR1 is KGHSH and CDR2 is LQKENI. In DNA form, the CDR3 reads TGTGCCAGCTCACCAAACCGGGTGGACACTGAAGCTTTCTTT. It is translated as CASSPNRVDTEAFF.

This chain uses TRBV5-4 with TRBJ2-7; 9 positions agree with TRBD2. The CDR3 sequence is 15 residues long. Germline V gene lookup returns CDR1 SGHNT and CDR2 YYREEE (reference sequence). Trimming removed 0 bases from V and 2 bases from J; junction bases left unmatched: 3. CDR3 in amino acids: CASSLGGGGAYEQYF. The CDR3 DNA is TGTGCCAGCAGCTTGGGTGGCGGGGGGGCCTACGAGCAGTACTTC. The whole variable domain, remainder taken from reference TRBV5-4 and TRBJ2-7, is ETGVTQSPTHLIKTRGQQVTLRCSSQSGHNTVSWYQQALGQGPQFIFQYYREEENGRGNFPPRFSGLQFPNYSSELNVNALELDDSALYLCASSLGGGGAYEQYFGPGTRLTVT.

This clone was seen a few times. The genes are TRBV2 and TRBJ1-1; tentative D call: TRBD1 (6 bases). V was pared by 7 bases and J by 0 bases, with 12 bases between. The V gene's germline CDR1 is SNHLY and CDR2 FYNNEI. This CDR3 has 14 amino acids. CDR3 sequence reads: CASMRGGVNTEAFF. The CDR3 DNA follows: TGTGCCAGCATGCGCGGGGGCGTGAACACTGAAGCTTTCTTT. Full variable domain (missing parts from reference TRBV2 and TRBJ1-1): EPEVTQTPSHQVTQMGQEVILRCVPISNHLYFYWYRQILGQKVEFLVSFYNNEISEKSEIFDDQFSVERPDGSNFTLKIRSTKLEDSAMYFCASMRGGVNTEAFFGQGTRLTVV.

The CDR3, as DNA: TGTGCCAGCGCCCTCGGCGGGGAAGAGACCCAGTACTTC. Residues: CASALGGEETQYF. The rearrangement joins TRBV28 to TRBJ2-5, with D possibly TRBD2 on 6 matching bases. This CDR3 has 13 residues. Germline assignment: CDR1 MDHEN and CDR2 SYDVKM. Between the trimmed V and J ends, which lost 8 bases and 3 bases, there was a span of 13 bases.

The chain carries TRBV10-1 and TRBJ1-2, with D uncertain. Trimming took off 4 bases at V and 4 bases at J, with 19 bases between the two ends. The germline CDR1 and CDR2 sequences are WNHNN and SYGVQD (reference sequence). This CDR3 contains 16 residues. The CDR3 region has the DNA TGCGCCAGCAGTGGTATCGAATCGCTAAAGACCTATGGCTACACCTTC. It codes for CASSGIESLKTYGYTF.

This clone was seen just once. V usage is TRBV7-3 and J usage is TRBJ2-2; the match to TRBD2 covers 9 bases. Trimming at V came to 5 bases and at J to 1 base, leaving 8 bases not matched to a gene. The CDR3 is made up of 17 amino acids. Germline CDR1 reads SGHTA; CDR2 reads FQGTGA. The CDR3 here is CASSPPGRGGNTGELFF. The CDR3 nucleotides are TGTGCCAGCAGCCCCCCGGGGCGGGGGGGGAACACCGGGGAGCTGTTTTTT.

This sequence joins TRBV7-9 and TRBJ2-3; TRBD2 is a possible D gene (7 bases). This CDR3 has 15 residues. CDR1 and CDR2 from the germline V gene are SEHNR and FQNEAQ (reference sequence). The germline V and J ends were trimmed by 5 bases and 0 bases, with 12 bases remaining between them. This CDR3 is CASSGGAASTDTQYF. The CDR3 DNA reads TGTGCCAGCAGCGGGGGGGCGGCTAGCACAGATACGCAGTATTTT.

The chain joins TRBV5-1 to TRBJ1-6, with D hard to call. V was shortened by 1 base and J by 4 bases, with 6 bases between the two germline ends. CDR3 size: 14 residues. The germline CDR1 and CDR2 sequences are SGHRS and YFSETQ. Here the CDR3 reads CASSLYSYNSPLHF. CDR3 bases: TGCGCCAGCAGCTTGTACAGTTATAATTCACCCCTCCACTTT.

The rearrangement uses TRBV6-5 and TRBJ2-7, with 8 bases fitting TRBD2. Looked up from germline, CDR1 is MNHEY and CDR2 is SVGAGI. The CDR3 length is 16 residues. Unmatched junction bases numbered 12, after V lost 4 bases and J lost 4 bases. The CDR3 region has the DNA TGTGCCAGCAGTTCACTCGGGGGGGCGGTGAGGTACGAGCAGTACTTC. Protein product: CASSSLGGAVRYEQYF.

The rearrangement links TRBV25-1 to TRBJ2-5, with D perhaps assigned TRBD1 or TRBD2 (6 bases each). Trimming took off 3 bases at V and 0 bases at J, with 11 bases between the two ends. The CDR3 contains 15 residues. Germline V gene data show CDR1 as MGHDK and CDR2 as SYGVNS. For the CDR3, the DNA is TGTGCCAGCAGTGACCGGGGGCCGAACCAAGAGACCCAGTACTTC. Protein: CASSDRGPNQETQYF.

The rearrangement uses TRBV30 and TRBJ1-1, with 9 bases that match TRBD1. J was trimmed by 2 bases and V by 3 bases; bases with no gene match: 4. The CDR3 is made up of 14 amino acids. CDR1 is GTSNPN and CDR2 is SVGIG in the germline V gene (reference sequence). The CDR3 DNA reads TGTGCCTGGAGAGGACAGGGGATCAACACTGAAGCTTTCTTT. Protein product: CAWRGQGINTEAFF.

This sequence joins TRBV4-1 and TRBJ1-5; unclear D gene. CDR1 is MGHRA, CDR2 YSYEKL, per germline. The CDR3 is 13 amino acids. V was clipped by 3 bases and J by 3 bases, with 6 bases between them. The CDR3 is CASSHGPNQPQHF. The CDR3 DNA reads as TGCGCCAGCAGCCACGGGCCCAATCAGCCCCAGCATTTT.

The chain carries TRBV5-4 and TRBJ2-5, with 7 positions matching TRBD1. V shed 2 bases and J 5 bases; nucleotides not matched to a gene: 3. Germline V CDR1 and CDR2: SGHNT, YYREEE (reference sequence). The CDR3 totals 13 residues. CDR3 loop: CASSLGGAETQYF. The CDR3 DNA reads TGTGCCAGCAGCTTAGGGGGCGCGGAGACCCAGTACTTC.

This chain joins TRBV11-3 and TRBJ1-2; D is undetermined. The germline V and J ends were trimmed by 4 bases and 7 bases, with 10 bases remaining between them. Germline V gene lookup returns CDR1 SGHNT and CDR2 YENEEA. The CDR3 extends over 12 amino acids. The CDR3 region has the DNA TGTGCCAGCAGCTCCCACCGGGCTGGCTACACCTTC. It yields the protein CASSSHRAGYTF.

V is TRBV19 and J is TRBJ2-1; D is uncertain. Per the germline V gene, CDR1 is LNHDA and CDR2 is SQIVND (reference sequence). V was trimmed by 6 bases and J by 0 bases, leaving 12 bases between them. The CDR3 has 15 residues. The CDR3 bases are TGTGCCAGTAGGAACATCCGCAGCTCCTACAATGAGCAGTTCTTC. Its translation is CASRNIRSSYNEQFF.

CDR3 coding DNA: TGTGCCAGCAGCGCCGCCGGGACCACCGGGGAGCTGTTTTTT. Protein product: CASSAAGTTGELFF. The J gene is TRBJ2-2, the V gene TRBV7-3; D tentatively reads TRBD1 or TRBD2 (5 bases each). The CDR3 is made up of 14 amino acids. Trimming removed 5 bases from V and 4 bases from J, with 11 bases in between. Germline CDR1 is SGHTA and CDR2 is FQGTGA.